A single sample gave rise to the 22 T cell receptor beta chains below, sequenced in a study of T cells after yellow fever vaccination. TCRdb passed the 5' RACE reads through MiXCR, listing each CDR3 protein once. Seen here are a few hundred thousand distinct CDR3 sequences, approximately 4% observed once, and the top ten hold around 23%. The input for sequencing was PBMCs, taken 5 days after the yellow fever booster vaccination. Receptor source: a man between 18 and 29 years old who received the YFV17D yellow fever vaccine.

This clonotype was found a few times. V is TRBV4-3 and J is TRBJ2-2; 7 nucleotides agree with TRBD1. The trim removed 1 base at V and 4 bases at J, leaving 0 bases unmatched. The CDR3 length is 14 residues. Germline V gene sequence: CDR1 LGHNA, CDR2 YSLEER. CDR3 DNA sequence: TGCGCCAGCAGCCAAGGGGACAGCACCGGGGAGCTGTTTTTT. Its protein is CASSQGDSTGELFF.

This chain uses TRBV27 with TRBJ2-2; no definite D call. V was clipped by 5 bases and J by 6 bases, with 4 bases between them. CDR1 is MNHEY and CDR2 is SMNVEV in the germline V gene (reference sequence). This CDR3 spans 11 amino acids. For the CDR3, the DNA is TGTGCCAGCAGTGAAGCCGGGGAGCTGTTTTTT. As protein: CASSEAGELFF.

The chain links TRBV19 to TRBJ2-3, with TRBD2 matching over 7 bases. CDR1 LNHDA and CDR2 SQIVND come from the germline V gene (reference sequence). The CDR3 length is 14 residues. V was clipped by 7 bases and J by 7 bases; unmatched bases: 11. The CDR3 loop reads CASTPRGLRNTQYF. DNA of the CDR3: TGTGCCAGTACCCCAAGGGGACTACGGAATACGCAGTATTTT.

This clonotype has ten or more counts. The chain uses TRBV11-2 and TRBJ2-7; D possibly uses TRBD1 or TRBD2 (5 bases each). This CDR3 is 13 amino acids long. The V gene lost 1 base and the J gene lost 3 bases, with 7 bases spanning the gap. Germline V CDR1 and CDR2: SGHAT, FQNNGV. The CDR3 DNA sequence: TGTGCCAGCAGCTTAGGGGACGGCTACGAGCAGTACGTC. Its protein is CASSLGDGYEQYV.

The chain carries TRBV28 and TRBJ1-3; D ambiguous. Germline V gene lookup returns CDR1 MDHEN and CDR2 SYDVKM. Deletions cut 6 bases from V and 0 bases from J, with 12 bases between. The CDR3 has 15 amino acids. In DNA, the CDR3 is TGTGCCAGCAGACGACGGACCCACTCTGGAAACACCATATATTTT. It is translated as CASRRRTHSGNTIYF.

This clonotype was seen at least ten times. A junction boundary mismatches the germline segment, possibly from a read error. As DNA, the CDR3 is TGCAGCGTCGAAGGGACAGGGACTAATGAAAAACTGTTTTTT. Protein sequence: CSVEGTGTNEKLFF. The chain carries TRBV29-1 and TRBJ1-4, with 9 bases that match TRBD1. This CDR3 comprises 14 residues. Germline V gene sequence: CDR1 SQVTM, CDR2 ANQGSEA.

To note about this clonotype: A much larger clone sits a single nucleotide away, making a read error possible. This chain uses TRBV4-2 with TRBJ2-1; 8 nucleotides agree with TRBD1. The germline CDR1 and CDR2 sequences are LGHNA and YNFKEQ. The CDR3 totals 17 residues. The V gene end was trimmed by 4 bases and the J gene end by 2 bases; junction bases not matched to a gene: 10. This CDR3 reads CASSRYLRQGTYNEQFF. As DNA, the CDR3 is TGTGCCAGCAGCCGCTACTTGAGACAGGGGACCTACAATGAGCAGTTCTTC.

J is TRBJ1-1 and V is TRBV7-9, with D perhaps matching TRBD1 (6 bases). Germline V gives CDR1 SEHNR, CDR2 FQNEAQ (reference sequence). This CDR3 is built from 13 residues. Trimming took off 2 bases at V and 6 bases at J, with 10 bases between the two ends. The CDR3 region has the DNA TGTGCCAGCAGCTTACGGACAGAGGCTGAAGCTTTCTTT. The encoded protein is CASSLRTEAEAFF.

The CDR3: CSEQGAGDTQYF. The CDR3 DNA reads TGCAGTGAACAGGGGGCCGGAGATACGCAGTATTTT. This chain uses TRBV20-1 with TRBJ2-3; 9 positions match TRBD1. CDR1 and CDR2 (germline): DFQATT, SNEGSKA (reference sequence). V lost 7 bases, J lost 5 bases, and 4 bases stayed unmatched. The CDR3 spans 12 residues.

The table lists this clonotype with many counts. This chain uses TRBV7-2 with TRBJ2-5, with 9 positions matching TRBD2. From germline, CDR1 is SGHTA and CDR2 FQGNSA. The ends lost 3 bases at V and 5 bases at J; junction bases unmatched: 4. This CDR3 region has 14 residues. The CDR3: CASSLAGGWETQYF. In DNA, the CDR3 is TGTGCCAGCAGCTTGGCGGGGGGGTGGGAGACCCAGTACTTC.

This clonotype was seen ten or more times. CDR3 DNA sequence: TGTGCCAGCAGTGACAGTAAGACCCAGTACTTC. It codes for CASSDSKTQYF. This chain links TRBV2 with TRBJ2-5; D call uncertain. The germline V gene encodes CDR1 SNHLY and CDR2 FYNNEI. Trimming took 3 bases from V and 6 from J, leaving 5 bases between them. The CDR3 consists of 11 residues.

The table lists this clonotype with many counts. The gene calls are TRBV7-9 and TRBJ2-4; 14 nucleotides align to TRBD2. Germline V gene lookup returns CDR1 SEHNR and CDR2 FQNEAQ (reference sequence). V was clipped by 3 bases and J by 0 bases; unmatched bases: 10. This CDR3 region has 20 residues. The CDR3 protein is CASSFTWTSGGKLAKNIQYF. The CDR3 DNA sequence: TGTGCCAGCAGCTTTACATGGACTAGCGGGGGGAAACTAGCCAAAAACATTCAGTACTTC.

This clonotype showed up just a few times. The CDR3 sequence is CASSALTGLQETQYF. In nucleotides, the CDR3 is TGTGCCAGCAGCGCCTTGACAGGACTCCAAGAGACCCAGTACTTC. The V call is TRBV7-6, the J call TRBJ2-5; D is perhaps TRBD1 (6 bases). This CDR3 has 15 residues. Germline values: CDR1 SGHVS, CDR2 FNYEAQ. V lost 5 bases and J lost 1, with 14 bases in between.

A few counts support this clonotype. The gene calls are TRBV27 and TRBJ2-2, with D uncertain. The germline gives CDR1 MNHEY, CDR2 SMNVEV (reference sequence). V dropped 2 bases and J dropped 5 bases, with 15 bases sitting between them. The CDR3 sequence is 16 residues long. This CDR3 reads CASSLGASRLTGELFF. The CDR3 bases are TGTGCCAGCAGTTTAGGAGCTTCCCGATTGACCGGGGAGCTGTTTTTT.

The gene calls are TRBV29-1 and TRBJ1-2, with 7 bases aligning to TRBD1. Germline loops: CDR1 SQVTM, CDR2 ANQGSEA. The CDR3 runs 13 residues. V lost 4 bases to trimming and J lost 5 bases; unmatched junction nucleotides: 7. CDR3 in amino acids: CSVGQGREYGYTF. The CDR3 DNA follows: TGCAGCGTTGGACAGGGCCGAGAGTATGGCTACACCTTC.

The table lists this clonotype with a few counts. The chain carries TRBV6-5 and TRBJ2-5, with D maybe TRBD1 (6 bases). V was cut by 5 bases and J by 4 bases, with 17 bases left in between. Looked up from germline, CDR1 is MNHEY and CDR2 is SVGAGI. This CDR3 is 15 amino acids long. The CDR3 DNA follows: TGTGCCAGCAGTCCTCCTGACAGGCATAGAGAGACCCAGTACTTC. Encoded protein: CASSPPDRHRETQYF.

This clonotype appeared a few times. The V call is TRBV5-4, the J call TRBJ2-1, with D tentatively TRBD2 (5 bases). V gave up 4 bases and J gave up 9 bases, with 8 bases separating them. This CDR3 region has 11 residues. CDR1 SGHNT and CDR2 YYREEE come from the germline V gene (reference sequence). The chain's CDR3 is CASSPGVEQFF. The CDR3 DNA follows: TGTGCCAGCAGCCCCGGGGTTGAGCAGTTCTTC.

This clonotype was found a few times. V gene TRBV15 combines with J gene TRBJ1-2; D gene ambiguous. V was pared by 4 bases and J by 0 bases, with 15 bases between. This CDR3 contains 16 residues. Germline V lookup: CDR1 LNHNV, CDR2 YYDKDF (reference sequence). CDR3: CATSKPYPQPNYGYTF. Written as DNA, the CDR3 is TGTGCCACCAGCAAGCCCTACCCCCAACCTAACTATGGCTACACCTTC.

This clonotype was seen only a few times. The chain combines TRBV12-3 or TRBV12-4 with TRBJ2-7, with 9 bases aligning to TRBD1. The CDR3 length is 15 residues. Trimming took 3 bases from V and 3 from J; bases not matched to a gene: 6. CDR3 DNA sequence: TGTGCCAGCAGTTTGGGGACAGGGAGAAACTACGAGCAGTACGTC. Protein: CASSLGTGRNYEQYV.

A few counts support this clonotype. The J gene is TRBJ2-7, the V gene TRBV6-5; D is perhaps TRBD1 (6 bases). Germline values: CDR1 MNHEY, CDR2 SVGAGI. V lost 7 bases, J lost 0 bases, and 7 bases lay in between. This CDR3 is 12 amino acids long. In DNA form, the CDR3 reads TGTGCCAGCAAGGACAGCTCCTACGAGCAGTACGTC. As protein: CASKDSSYEQYV.

This chain connects TRBV6-6 to TRBJ2-1; 8 bases fit TRBD2. CDR1 and CDR2 (germline): MNHNY, SVGAGI (reference sequence). Trimming at V came to 6 bases and at J to 0 bases, leaving 13 bases not matched to a gene. CDR3 size: 18 residues. The CDR3 DNA is TGTGCCAGCAGGGGGCACGGGGGGGTCCGAAGCTCCTACAATGAGCAGTTCTTC. Translated: CASRGHGGVRSSYNEQFF.

The V and J genes are TRBV20-1 and TRBJ2-2, with TRBD1 matching over 9 bases. V shed 5 bases and J 7 bases; nucleotides not matched to a gene: 5. The CDR3 is made up of 13 amino acids. The V gene's germline CDR1 is DFQATT and CDR2 SNEGSKA (reference sequence). The CDR3 DNA reads TGCAGTGCTCGGGGACAGGGCGGCGGGGAGCTGTTTTTT. It translates to CSARGQGGGELFF.